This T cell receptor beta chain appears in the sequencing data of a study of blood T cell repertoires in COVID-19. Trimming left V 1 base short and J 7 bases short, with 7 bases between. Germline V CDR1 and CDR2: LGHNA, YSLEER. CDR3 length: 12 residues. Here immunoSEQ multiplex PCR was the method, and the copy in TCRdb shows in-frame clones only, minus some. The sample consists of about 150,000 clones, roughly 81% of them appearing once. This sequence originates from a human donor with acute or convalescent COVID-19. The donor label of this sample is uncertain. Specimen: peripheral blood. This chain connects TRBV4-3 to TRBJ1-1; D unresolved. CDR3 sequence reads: CASSQGSSEAFF. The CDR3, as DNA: TGCGCCAGCAGCCAAGGATCGAGTGAAGCTTTCTTT.